The T cell receptor beta chain described here comes from a study of T cells after yellow fever vaccination. Looked up from germline, CDR1 is MNHEY and CDR2 is SVGAGI. The CDR3 is made up of 15 amino acids. V dropped 2 bases and J dropped 5; count of bases not matched to a gene: 7. TCRdb reprocessed the 5' RACE reads with MiXCR, giving one entry per CDR3 protein. Here the sample spans some 300,000 distinct CDR3 sequences, 8.1% being singletons. The chain carries TRBV6-5 and TRBJ1-2, with 8 bases identical to TRBD1. This TCR was recovered from a man younger than 30 who received the YFV17D yellow fever vaccine. The sequences come from PBMCs, collected around 45 days after the first yellow fever vaccination. In DNA form, the CDR3 reads TGTGCCAGCAGTTACCCAGGACAGGGAGGATATGGCTACACCTTC. As protein: CASSYPGQGGYGYTF.